The TCR beta chain under discussion was sequenced for a study of glioma-infiltrating T cells. Study outcomes and limitations: Non-neoplastic patients had below-expected tissue-blood divergence, while all gliomas exceeded expectation. Tissue and blood shared very few CDR3 sequences.

The iRepertoire nested amplicon-rescue multiplex PCR amplified TCR alpha and beta CDR3s from RNA. Tissue mRNA or PBMC total RNA, about 85-400 ng, went into one-step reverse transcription and amplification. TCRdb reanalysed the multiplex PCR reads using MiXCR and keeps one entry per CDR3 protein. The table lists under 6,500 distinct CDR3 sequences, 40% to 45% of them singletons, with approximately 22% in the top ten. Turning to this clonotype: Its matching antigen is unknown.

Trimming stripped 8 bases from V and 5 bases from J, with 15 bases between. There are 13 residues in the CDR3. Germline V gene data show CDR1 as MNHEY and CDR2 as SVGEGT. The chain is built from TRBV6-2 or TRBV6-3 and TRBJ1-2, with D possibly TRBD1 on 6 matching bases. The TCR was taken from a human donor with low-grade glioma or glioblastoma, undergoing nonglioma brain surgery, or in good health (not recorded which). The sample consisted of glioma tissue, nonneoplastic brain tissue, or PBMCs (not recorded which). CDR3 nucleotide sequence: TGTGCCAGCGCAATGGGACACCAATATGGCTACACCTTC. Encoded protein: CASAMGHQYGYTF.